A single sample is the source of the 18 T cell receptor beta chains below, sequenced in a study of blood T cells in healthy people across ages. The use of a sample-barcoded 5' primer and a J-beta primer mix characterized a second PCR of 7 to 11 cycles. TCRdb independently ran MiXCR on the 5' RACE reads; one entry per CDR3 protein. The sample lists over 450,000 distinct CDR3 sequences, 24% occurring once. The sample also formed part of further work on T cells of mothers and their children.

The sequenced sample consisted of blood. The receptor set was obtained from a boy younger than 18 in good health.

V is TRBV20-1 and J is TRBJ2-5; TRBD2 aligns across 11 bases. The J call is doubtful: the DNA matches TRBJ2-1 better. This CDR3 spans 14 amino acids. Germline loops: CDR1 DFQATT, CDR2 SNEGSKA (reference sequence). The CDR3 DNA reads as TGCAGTGCTAGGATGGGACTAGCGGTCAATGAGCAGTTCTTC. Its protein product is CSARMGLAVNEQFF.

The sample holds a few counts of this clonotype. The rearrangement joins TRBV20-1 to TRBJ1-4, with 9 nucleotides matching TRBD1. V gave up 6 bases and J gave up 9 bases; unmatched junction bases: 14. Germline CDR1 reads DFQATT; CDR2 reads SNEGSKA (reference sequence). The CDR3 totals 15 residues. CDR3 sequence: CSALEGDRVSKKLFF. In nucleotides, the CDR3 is TGCAGTGCCCTAGAGGGGGACAGGGTGTCGAAAAAACTGTTTTTT.

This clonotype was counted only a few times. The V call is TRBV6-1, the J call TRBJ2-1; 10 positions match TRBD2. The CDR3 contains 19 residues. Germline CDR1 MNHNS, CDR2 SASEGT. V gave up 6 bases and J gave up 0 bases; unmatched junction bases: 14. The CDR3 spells CASRNTGTSVLSSYNEQFF. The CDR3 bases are TGTGCCAGCAGGAATACCGGGACTAGCGTCCTGAGCTCCTACAATGAGCAGTTCTTC.

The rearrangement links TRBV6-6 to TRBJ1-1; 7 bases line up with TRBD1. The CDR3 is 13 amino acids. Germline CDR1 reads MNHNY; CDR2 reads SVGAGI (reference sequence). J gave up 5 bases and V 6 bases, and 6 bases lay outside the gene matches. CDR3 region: CASSLGQPTEAFF. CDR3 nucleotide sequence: TGTGCCAGCAGCCTGGGACAGCCAACTGAAGCTTTCTTT.

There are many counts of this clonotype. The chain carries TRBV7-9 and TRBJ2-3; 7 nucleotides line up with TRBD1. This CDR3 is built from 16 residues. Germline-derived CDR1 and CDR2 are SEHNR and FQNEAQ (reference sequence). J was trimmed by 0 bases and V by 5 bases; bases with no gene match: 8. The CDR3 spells CASSLTGVRSTDTQYF. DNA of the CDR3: TGTGCCAGCAGCCTAACAGGGGTTCGGAGCACAGATACGCAGTATTTT.

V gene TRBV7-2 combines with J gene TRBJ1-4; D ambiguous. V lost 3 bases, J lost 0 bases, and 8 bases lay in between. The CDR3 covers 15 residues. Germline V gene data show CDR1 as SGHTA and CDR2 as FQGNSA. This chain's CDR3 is CASSLRSTTNEKLFF. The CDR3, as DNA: TGTGCCAGCAGCTTGAGATCTACAACTAATGAAAAACTGTTTTTT.

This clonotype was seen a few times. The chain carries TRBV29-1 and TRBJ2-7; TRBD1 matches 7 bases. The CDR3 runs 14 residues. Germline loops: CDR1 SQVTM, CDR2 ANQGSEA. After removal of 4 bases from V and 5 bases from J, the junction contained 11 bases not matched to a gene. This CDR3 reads CSVVGRQGINEQYF. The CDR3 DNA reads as TGCAGCGTTGTAGGGAGACAGGGTATCAACGAGCAGTACTTC.

The chain's CDR3 is CASSWAQGEYNEQFF. The CDR3, as DNA: TGTGCCAGCAGCTGGGCACAGGGCGAATACAATGAGCAGTTCTTC. The chain employs TRBV11-1 and TRBJ2-1; the D gene is possibly TRBD1 (6 bases). Germline V gene sequence: CDR1 SGHAT, CDR2 FQDESV (reference sequence). This CDR3 has 15 amino acids. Between the trimmed V and J ends, which lost 4 bases and 4 bases, there was a span of 14 bases.

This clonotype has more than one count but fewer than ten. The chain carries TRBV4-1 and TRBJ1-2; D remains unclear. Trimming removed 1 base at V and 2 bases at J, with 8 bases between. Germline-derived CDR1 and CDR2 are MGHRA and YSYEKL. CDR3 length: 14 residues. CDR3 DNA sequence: TGCGCCAGCAGCCAAGGCGTCCTAAACTATGGCTACACCTTC. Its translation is CASSQGVLNYGYTF.

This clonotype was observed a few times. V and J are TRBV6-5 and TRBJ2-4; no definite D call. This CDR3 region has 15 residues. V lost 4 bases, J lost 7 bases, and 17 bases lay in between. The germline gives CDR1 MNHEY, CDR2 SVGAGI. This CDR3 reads CASSSSDSLGNIQYF. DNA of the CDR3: TGTGCCAGCAGTTCCTCCGACTCCCTGGGGAACATTCAGTACTTC.

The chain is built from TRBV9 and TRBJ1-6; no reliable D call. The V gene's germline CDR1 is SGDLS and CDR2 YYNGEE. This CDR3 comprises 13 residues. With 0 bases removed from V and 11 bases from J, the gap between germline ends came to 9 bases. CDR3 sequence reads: CASSVGGGTPLHF. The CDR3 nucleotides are TGTGCCAGCAGCGTAGGAGGCGGGACACCCCTCCACTTT. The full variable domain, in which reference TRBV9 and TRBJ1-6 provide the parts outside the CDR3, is DSGVTQTPKHLITATGQRVTLRCSPRSGDLSVYWYQQSLDQGLQFLIQYYNGEERAKGNILERFSAQQFPDLHSELNLSSLELGDSALYFCASSVGGGTPLHFGNGTRLTVT.

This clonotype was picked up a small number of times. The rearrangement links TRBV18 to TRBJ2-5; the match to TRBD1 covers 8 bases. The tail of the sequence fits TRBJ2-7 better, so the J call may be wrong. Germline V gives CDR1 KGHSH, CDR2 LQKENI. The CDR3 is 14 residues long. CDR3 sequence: CASSPGTGTTEQYF. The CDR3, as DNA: TGTGCCAGCTCACCGGGGACAGGCACAACCGAGCAGTACTTC.

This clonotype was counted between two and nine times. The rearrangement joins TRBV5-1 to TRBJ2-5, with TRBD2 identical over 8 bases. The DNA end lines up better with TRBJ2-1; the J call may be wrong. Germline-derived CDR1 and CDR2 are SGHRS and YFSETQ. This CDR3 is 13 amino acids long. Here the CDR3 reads CASRAGGVNEQFF. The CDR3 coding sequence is TGCGCCAGCAGGGCGGGAGGTGTCAATGAGCAGTTCTTC.

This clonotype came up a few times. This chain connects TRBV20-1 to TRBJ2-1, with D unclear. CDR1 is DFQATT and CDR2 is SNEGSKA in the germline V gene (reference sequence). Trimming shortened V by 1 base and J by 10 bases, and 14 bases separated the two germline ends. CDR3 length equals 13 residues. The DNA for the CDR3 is TGCAGTGCTAGAGGCATGGCCGTGAGGGAGCAGTTCTTC. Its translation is CSARGMAVREQFF.

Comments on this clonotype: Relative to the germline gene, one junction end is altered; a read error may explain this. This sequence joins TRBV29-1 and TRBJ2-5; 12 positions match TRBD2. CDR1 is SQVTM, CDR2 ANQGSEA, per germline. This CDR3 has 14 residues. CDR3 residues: CSITSGRIFGTLYF. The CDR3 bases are TGCAGCATAACTAGCGGGAGGATATTTGGGACCCTGTACTTC.

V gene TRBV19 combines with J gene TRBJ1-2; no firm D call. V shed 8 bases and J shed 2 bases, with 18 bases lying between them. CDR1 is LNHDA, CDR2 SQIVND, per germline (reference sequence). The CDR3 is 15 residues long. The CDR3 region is CASLTPGMRNYGYTF. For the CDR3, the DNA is TGTGCCAGTCTAACCCCGGGAATGAGGAACTATGGCTACACCTTC.

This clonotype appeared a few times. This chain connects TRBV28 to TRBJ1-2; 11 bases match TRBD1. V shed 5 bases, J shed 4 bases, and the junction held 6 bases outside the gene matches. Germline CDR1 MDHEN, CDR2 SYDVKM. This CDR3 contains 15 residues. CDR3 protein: CASSITGTGGYGYTF. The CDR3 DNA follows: TGTGCCAGCAGTATAACCGGGACAGGGGGCTATGGCTACACCTTC.

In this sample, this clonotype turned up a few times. CDR3 loop: CSVAGGVRSFGQFF. The CDR3 DNA is TGCAGCGTTGCCGGGGGGGTACGTTCGTTCGGGCAGTTCTTC. V is TRBV29-1 and J is TRBJ2-1; TRBD2 matches at 8 bases. The germline CDR1 and CDR2 sequences are SQVTM and ANQGSEA. After removal of 4 bases from V and 12 bases from J, the junction contained 14 bases not matched to a gene. The CDR3 contains 14 residues.